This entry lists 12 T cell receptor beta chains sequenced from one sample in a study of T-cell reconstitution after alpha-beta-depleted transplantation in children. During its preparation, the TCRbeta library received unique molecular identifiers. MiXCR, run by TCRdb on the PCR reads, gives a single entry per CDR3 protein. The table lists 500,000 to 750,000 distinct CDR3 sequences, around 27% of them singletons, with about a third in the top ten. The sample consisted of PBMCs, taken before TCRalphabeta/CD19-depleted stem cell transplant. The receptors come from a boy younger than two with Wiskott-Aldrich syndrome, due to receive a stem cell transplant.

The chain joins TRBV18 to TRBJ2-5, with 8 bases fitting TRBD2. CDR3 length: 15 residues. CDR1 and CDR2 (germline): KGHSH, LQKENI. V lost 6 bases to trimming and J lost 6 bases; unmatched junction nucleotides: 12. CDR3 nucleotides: TGTGCCAGCTCCTCAAGAACAGCGGGAGAACAGACCCAGTACTTC. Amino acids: CASSSRTAGEQTQYF. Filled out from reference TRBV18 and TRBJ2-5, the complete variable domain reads NAGVMQNPRHLVRRRGQEARLRCSPMKGHSHVYWYRQLPEEGLKFMVYLQKENIIDESGMPKERFSAEFPKEGPSILRIQQVVRGDSAAYFCASSSRTAGEQTQYFGPGTRLLVL.

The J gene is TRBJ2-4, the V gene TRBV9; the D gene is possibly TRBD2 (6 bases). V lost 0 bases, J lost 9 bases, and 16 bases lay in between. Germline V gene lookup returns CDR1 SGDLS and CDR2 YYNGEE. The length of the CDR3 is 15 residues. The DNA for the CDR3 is TGTGCCAGCAGCGTAGGGATGACTAGTCGGGCCATTCAGTACTTC. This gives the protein CASSVGMTSRAIQYF.

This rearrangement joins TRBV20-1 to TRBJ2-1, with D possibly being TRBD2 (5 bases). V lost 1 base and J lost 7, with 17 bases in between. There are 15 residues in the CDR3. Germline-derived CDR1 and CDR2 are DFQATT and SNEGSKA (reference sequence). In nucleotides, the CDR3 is TGCAGTGCTAGAGGGCGGGCCTGGATGGCTAATGAGCAGTTCTTC. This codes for CSARGRAWMANEQFF.

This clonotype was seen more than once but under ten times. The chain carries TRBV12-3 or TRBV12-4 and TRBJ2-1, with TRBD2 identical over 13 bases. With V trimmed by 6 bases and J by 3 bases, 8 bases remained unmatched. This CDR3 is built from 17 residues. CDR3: CASSLGLAGRNYNEQFF. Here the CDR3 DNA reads TGTGCCAGCAGCTTGGGACTAGCGGGACGTAACTACAATGAGCAGTTCTTC.

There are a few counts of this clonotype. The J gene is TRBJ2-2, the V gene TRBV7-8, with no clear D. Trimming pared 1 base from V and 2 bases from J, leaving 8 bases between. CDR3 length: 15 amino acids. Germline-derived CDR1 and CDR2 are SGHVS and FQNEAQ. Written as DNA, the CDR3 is TGTGCCAGCAGCTTAGGACTGGTAAACACCGGGGAGCTGTTTTTT. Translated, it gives CASSLGLVNTGELFF.

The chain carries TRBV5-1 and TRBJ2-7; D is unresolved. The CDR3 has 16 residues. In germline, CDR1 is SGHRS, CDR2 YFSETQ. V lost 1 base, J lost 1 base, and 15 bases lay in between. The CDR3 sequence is CASSLNAGTTSYEQYF. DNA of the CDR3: TGCGCCAGCAGCTTGAACGCCGGTACCACGTCCTACGAGCAGTACTTC. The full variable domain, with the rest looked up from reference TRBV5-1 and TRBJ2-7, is KAGVTQTPRYLIKTRGQQVTLSCSPISGHRSVSWYQQTPGQGLQFLFEYFSETQRNKGNFPGRFSGRQFSNSRSEMNVSTLELGDSALYLCASSLNAGTTSYEQYFGPGTRLTVT.

The CDR3 loop is CASRQGTGNSPLHF. CDR3 DNA sequence: TGTGCCAGCAGACAGGGGACGGGGAATTCACCCCTCCACTTT. V usage is TRBV7-2 and J usage is TRBJ1-6; 7 bases agree with TRBD1. Germline CDR1 SGHTA, CDR2 FQGNSA. The CDR3 length is 14 residues. V gave up 6 bases and J gave up 7 bases; unmatched junction bases: 6.

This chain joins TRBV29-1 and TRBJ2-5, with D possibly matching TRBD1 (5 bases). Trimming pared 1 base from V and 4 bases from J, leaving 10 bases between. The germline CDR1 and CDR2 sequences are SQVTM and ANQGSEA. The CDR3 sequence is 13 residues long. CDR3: CSVEAPRVETQYF. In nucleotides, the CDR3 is TGCAGCGTTGAAGCCCCCAGGGTAGAGACCCAGTACTTC.

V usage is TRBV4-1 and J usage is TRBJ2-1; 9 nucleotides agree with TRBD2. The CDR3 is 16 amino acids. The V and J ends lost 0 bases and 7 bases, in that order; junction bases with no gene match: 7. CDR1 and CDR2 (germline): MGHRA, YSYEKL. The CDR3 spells CASSQEFSGRWNEQFF. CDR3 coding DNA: TGCGCCAGCAGCCAAGAATTTAGCGGGAGATGGAATGAGCAGTTCTTC.

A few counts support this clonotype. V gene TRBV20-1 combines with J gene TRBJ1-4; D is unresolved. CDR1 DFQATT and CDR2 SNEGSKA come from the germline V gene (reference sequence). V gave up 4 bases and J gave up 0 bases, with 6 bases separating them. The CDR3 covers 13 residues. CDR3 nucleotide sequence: TGCAGTGCTACGGGAGCAACTAATGAAAAACTGTTTTTT. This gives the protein CSATGATNEKLFF.

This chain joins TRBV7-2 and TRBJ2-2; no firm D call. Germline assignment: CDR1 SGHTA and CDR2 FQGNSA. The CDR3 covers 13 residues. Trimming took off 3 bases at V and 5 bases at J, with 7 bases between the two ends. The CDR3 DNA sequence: TGTGCCAGCAGCTTTGAGGCTACCGGGGAGCTGTTTTTT. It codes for CASSFEATGELFF.

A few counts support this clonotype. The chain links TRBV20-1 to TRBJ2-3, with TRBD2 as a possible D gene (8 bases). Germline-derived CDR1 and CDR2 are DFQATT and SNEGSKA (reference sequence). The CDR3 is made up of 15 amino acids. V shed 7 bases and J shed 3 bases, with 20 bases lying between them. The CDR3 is CSGGTAGVVTDTQYF. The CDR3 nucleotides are TGCAGTGGAGGGACAGCGGGAGTTGTGACAGATACGCAGTATTTT.